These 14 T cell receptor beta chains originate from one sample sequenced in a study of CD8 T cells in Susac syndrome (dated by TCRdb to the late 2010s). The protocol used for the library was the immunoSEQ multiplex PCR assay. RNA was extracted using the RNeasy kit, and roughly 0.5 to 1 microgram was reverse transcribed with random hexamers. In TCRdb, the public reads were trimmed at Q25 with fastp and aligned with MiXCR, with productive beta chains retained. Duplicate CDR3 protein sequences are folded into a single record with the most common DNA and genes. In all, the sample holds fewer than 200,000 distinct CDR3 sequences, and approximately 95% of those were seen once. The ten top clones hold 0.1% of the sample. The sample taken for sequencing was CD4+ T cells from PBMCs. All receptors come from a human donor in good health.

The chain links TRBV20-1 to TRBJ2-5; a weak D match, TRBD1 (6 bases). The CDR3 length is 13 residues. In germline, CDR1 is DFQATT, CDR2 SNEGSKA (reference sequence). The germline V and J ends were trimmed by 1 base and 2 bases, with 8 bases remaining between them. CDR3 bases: TGCAGTGCTAGAGTGACAGGTCAAGAGACCCAGTACTTC. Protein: CSARVTGQETQYF.

The CDR3 region has the DNA TGTGCCAGCAGCCCACACGCCCGGACAGATACGCAGTATTTT. Its protein is CASSPHARTDTQYF. The rearrangement links TRBV13 to TRBJ2-3; D is unresolved. V was clipped by 5 bases and J by 3 bases, with 12 bases between them. The germline CDR1 and CDR2 sequences are PRHDT and FYEKMQ (reference sequence). The CDR3 is 14 amino acids. Variable domain in full (rest from reference TRBV13 and TRBJ2-3): AAGVIQSPRHLIKEKRETATLKCYPIPRHDTVYWYQQGPGQDPQFLISFYEKMQSDKGSIPDRFSAQQFSDYHSELNMSSLELGDSALYFCASSPHARTDTQYFGPGTRLTVL.

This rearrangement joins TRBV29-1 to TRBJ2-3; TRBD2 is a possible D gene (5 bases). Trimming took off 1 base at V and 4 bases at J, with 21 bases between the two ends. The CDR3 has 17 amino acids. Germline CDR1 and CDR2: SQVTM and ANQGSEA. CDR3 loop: CSVEVVPGGWVPDTQYF. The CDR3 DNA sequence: TGCAGCGTTGAAGTTGTACCCGGAGGTTGGGTTCCAGATACGCAGTATTTT.

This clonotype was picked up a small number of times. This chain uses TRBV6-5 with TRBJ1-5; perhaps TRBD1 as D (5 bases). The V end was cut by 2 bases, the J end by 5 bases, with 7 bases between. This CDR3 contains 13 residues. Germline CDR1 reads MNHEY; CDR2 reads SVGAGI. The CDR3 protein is CASSYRGDQPQHF. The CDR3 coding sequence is TGTGCCAGCAGTTACAGGGGAGATCAGCCCCAGCATTTT.

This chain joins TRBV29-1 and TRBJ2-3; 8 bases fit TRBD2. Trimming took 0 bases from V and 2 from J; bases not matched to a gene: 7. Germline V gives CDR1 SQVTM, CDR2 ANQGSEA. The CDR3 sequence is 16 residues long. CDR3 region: CSVEDPAGVSTDTQYF. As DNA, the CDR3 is TGCAGCGTTGAAGATCCAGCGGGAGTGTCCACAGATACGCAGTATTTT.

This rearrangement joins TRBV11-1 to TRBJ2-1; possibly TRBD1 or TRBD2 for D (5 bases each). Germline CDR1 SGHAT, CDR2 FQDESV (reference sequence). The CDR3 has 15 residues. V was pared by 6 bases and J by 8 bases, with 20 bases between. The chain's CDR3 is CASSPSGQVIDEQFF. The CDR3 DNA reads TGTGCCAGCAGTCCATCGGGGCAGGTAATCGATGAGCAGTTCTTC.

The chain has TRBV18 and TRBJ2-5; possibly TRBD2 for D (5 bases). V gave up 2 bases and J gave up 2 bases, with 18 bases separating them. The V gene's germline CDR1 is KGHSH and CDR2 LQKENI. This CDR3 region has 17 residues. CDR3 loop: CASSPAGRTLGQETQYF. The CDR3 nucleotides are TGTGCCAGCTCACCAGCGGGCAGGACTTTGGGTCAAGAGACCCAGTACTTC.

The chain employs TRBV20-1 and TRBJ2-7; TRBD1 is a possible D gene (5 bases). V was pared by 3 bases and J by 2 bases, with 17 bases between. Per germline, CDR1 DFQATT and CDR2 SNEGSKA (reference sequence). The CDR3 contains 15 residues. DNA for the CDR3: TGCAGTGCTAGGCCCGACAGTGGTGGTACCTACGAGCAGTACTTC. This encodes CSARPDSGGTYEQYF.

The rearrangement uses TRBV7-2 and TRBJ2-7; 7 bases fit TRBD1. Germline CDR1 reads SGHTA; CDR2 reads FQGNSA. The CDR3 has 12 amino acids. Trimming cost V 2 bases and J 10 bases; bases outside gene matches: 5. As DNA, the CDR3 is TGTGCCAGCAGCTTAATACAGGGGCCACAGTACTTC. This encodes CASSLIQGPQYF.

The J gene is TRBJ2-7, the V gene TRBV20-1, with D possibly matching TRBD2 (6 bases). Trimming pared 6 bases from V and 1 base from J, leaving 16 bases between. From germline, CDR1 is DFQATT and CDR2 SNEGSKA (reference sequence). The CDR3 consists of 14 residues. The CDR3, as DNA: TGCAGTGCGCCTCTAGCGCCCAGGTCCTACGAGCAGTACTTC. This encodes CSAPLAPRSYEQYF.

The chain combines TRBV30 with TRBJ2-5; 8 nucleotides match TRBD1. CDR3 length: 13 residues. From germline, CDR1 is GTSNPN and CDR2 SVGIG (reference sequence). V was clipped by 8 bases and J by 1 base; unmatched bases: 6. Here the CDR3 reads CARTGQFQETQYF. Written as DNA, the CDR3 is TGTGCCCGGACAGGGCAGTTCCAAGAGACCCAGTACTTC.

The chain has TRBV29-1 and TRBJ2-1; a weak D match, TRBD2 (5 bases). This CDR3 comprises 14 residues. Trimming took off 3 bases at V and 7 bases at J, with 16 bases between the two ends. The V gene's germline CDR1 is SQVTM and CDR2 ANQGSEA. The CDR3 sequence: CSVEGSVRTNEQFF. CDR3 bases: TGCAGCGTTGAGGGGAGCGTAAGGACGAATGAGCAGTTCTTC.

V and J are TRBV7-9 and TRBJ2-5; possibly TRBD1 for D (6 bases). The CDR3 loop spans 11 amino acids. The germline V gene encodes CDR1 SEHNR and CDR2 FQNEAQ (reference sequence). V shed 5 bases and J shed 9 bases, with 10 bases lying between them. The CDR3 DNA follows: TGTGCCAGCAGCGTACAGGGCGCCCAGTACTTC. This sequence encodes CASSVQGAQYF.

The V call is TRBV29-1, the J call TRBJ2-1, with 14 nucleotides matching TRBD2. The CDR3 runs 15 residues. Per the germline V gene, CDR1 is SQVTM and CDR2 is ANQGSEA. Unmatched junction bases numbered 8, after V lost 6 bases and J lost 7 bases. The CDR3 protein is CSVARTSGRRNEQFF. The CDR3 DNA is TGCAGCGTGGCCAGGACTAGCGGGAGGAGGAATGAGCAGTTCTTC.